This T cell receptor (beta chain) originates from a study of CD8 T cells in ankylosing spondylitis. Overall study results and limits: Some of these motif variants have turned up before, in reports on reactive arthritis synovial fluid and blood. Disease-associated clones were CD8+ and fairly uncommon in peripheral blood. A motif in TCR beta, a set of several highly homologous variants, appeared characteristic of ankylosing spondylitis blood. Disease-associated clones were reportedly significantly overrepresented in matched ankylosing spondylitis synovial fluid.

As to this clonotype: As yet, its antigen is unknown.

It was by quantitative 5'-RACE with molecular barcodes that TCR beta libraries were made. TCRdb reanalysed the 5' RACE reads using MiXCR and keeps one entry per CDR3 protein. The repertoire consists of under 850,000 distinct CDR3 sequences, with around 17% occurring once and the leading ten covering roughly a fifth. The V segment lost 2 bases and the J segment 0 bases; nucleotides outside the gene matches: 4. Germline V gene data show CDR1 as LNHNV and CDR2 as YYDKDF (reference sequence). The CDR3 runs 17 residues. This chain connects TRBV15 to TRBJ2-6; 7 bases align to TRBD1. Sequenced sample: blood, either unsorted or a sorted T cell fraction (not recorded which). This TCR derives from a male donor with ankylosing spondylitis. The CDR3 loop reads CATSRPGQSSGANVLTF. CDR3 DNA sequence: TGTGCCACCAGCAGACCGGGACAGAGCTCTGGGGCCAACGTCCTGACTTTC.